This paragraph reports one T cell receptor beta chain. The entry originates in a study of blood T cell repertoires in COVID-19. Study-wide background: The study drew acute and convalescent COVID-19 samples from the United States, Italy and Spain. In each case, the material was cDNA or gDNA derived from T cells, B-cell-depleted T cells, or PBMCs.

As processed by the authors: Counts of nucleated cells, estimated from reference gene primer amplification, were obtained. Assay: immunoSEQ multiplex PCR; the TCRdb copy retains only in-frame clones and omits some. The D gene and trimming were derived from the DNA, and the V and J assignments and clone size from that table. The sample lists around 260,000 clones; approximately 82% were seen once. The V gene end was trimmed by 5 bases and the J gene end by 5 bases; junction bases not matched to a gene: 4. The CDR3 is 13 amino acids. This chain joins TRBV12-3 or TRBV12-4 and TRBJ1-1, with TRBD1 matching over 8 bases. The material sequenced was peripheral blood. The sequence came from a man aged 60-69 years who had recovered from COVID-19. The CDR3 region is CASSQGQGTEAFF. CDR3 nucleotide sequence: TGTGCCAGCAGTCAAGGACAGGGAACTGAAGCTTTCTTT.